Shown below are 23 T cell receptor beta chains from a single sample sequenced in a study of CD8 T cells in ankylosing spondylitis. These TCRs' antigens remain unknown. Via MiXCR, TCRdb re-called the 5' RACE reads, giving one row per CDR3 protein. In the table there are 200,000 to 250,000 distinct CDR3 sequences, about 7% of which are singletons. Overall study results and limits: Among TCR beta sequences, a motif of several highly homologous variants appeared characteristic of ankylosing spondylitis blood.

Sequencing was performed on blood, either unsorted or a sorted T cell fraction (not recorded which). Receptor source: a male donor with ankylosing spondylitis.

The table lists this clonotype with a count of one. Given a much more abundant clone one base away, this may be a read error. The J gene is TRBJ1-2, the V gene TRBV7-2; tentatively, D is TRBD1 (6 bases). The CDR3 loop spans 16 amino acids. CDR1 and CDR2 (germline): SGHTA, FQGNSA. The CDR3 DNA sequence: TGTGCCATCAGCTCAACGGACAGTTGGGCTAACTATGGCTACACCTTC. Residues: CAISSTDSWANYGYTF.

This clonotype came up many times. The rearrangement joins TRBV28 to TRBJ2-1; no clear D gene. Germline CDR1 is MDHEN and CDR2 is SYDVKM. This CDR3 is built from 13 residues. Deletions cut 8 bases from V and 7 bases from J, with 15 bases between. The CDR3 region has the DNA TGTGCCAGCTCCTTCCTCGGGTCGAATGAGCAGTTCTTC. Amino acid sequence: CASSFLGSNEQFF. Based on the CDR3 plus reference TRBV28 and TRBJ2-1, the full variable domain is DVKVTQSSRYLVKRTGEKVFLECVQDMDHENMFWYRQDPGLGLRLIYFSYDVKMKEKGDIPEGYSVSREKKERFSLILESASTNQTSMYLCASSFLGSNEQFFGPGTRLTVL.

This clonotype was seen many times. The chain is built from TRBV9 and TRBJ2-3; TRBD1 agrees at 7 bases. The CDR3 sequence is 14 residues long. Looked up from germline, CDR1 is SGDLS and CDR2 is YYNGEE. After removal of 3 bases from V and 5 bases from J, the junction contained 6 bases not matched to a gene. CDR3 DNA: TGTGCCAGCAGCGACAGGGGCGAAGGAGATACGCAGTATTTT. Protein: CASSDRGEGDTQYF.

This clonotype came up many times. This chain uses TRBV7-8 with TRBJ2-1, with 12 bases that match TRBD2. The CDR3 is 18 amino acids. Trimming took 0 bases from V and 7 from J; bases not matched to a gene: 10. Germline loops: CDR1 SGHVS, CDR2 FQNEAQ. The CDR3 nucleotides read TGTGCCAGCAGCTTAGCGCTAGCGGGAGGGGATATAGGGAATGAGCAGTTCTTC. Amino acids: CASSLALAGGDIGNEQFF. Based on the CDR3 plus reference TRBV7-8 and TRBJ2-1, the full variable domain is GAGVSQSPRYKVAKRGQDVALRCDPISGHVSLFWYQQALGQGPEFLTYFQNEAQLDKSGLPSDRFFAERPEGSVSTLKIQRTQQEDSAVYLCASSLALAGGDIGNEQFFGPGTRLTVL.

This clonotype was seen a few times. V gene TRBV29-1 combines with J gene TRBJ1-2; D uncertain. Germline V lookup: CDR1 SQVTM, CDR2 ANQGSEA. Trimming removed 1 base from V and 8 bases from J, with 8 bases in between. The CDR3 sequence is 11 residues long. This CDR3 reads CSVEGGYGYTF. The CDR3 DNA reads as TGCAGCGTTGAAGGAGGGTACGGCTACACCTTC.

The sample holds many counts of this clonotype. The V gene is TRBV12-3 or TRBV12-4, the J gene TRBJ2-2; D is ambiguous. The ends were cut back, 8 bases at V and 5 bases at J, with 9 bases in the middle. The CDR3 is made up of 12 amino acids. CDR3 sequence: CASLPMTGELFF. In nucleotides, the CDR3 is TGTGCCAGCCTCCCAATGACCGGGGAGCTGTTTTTT.

This clonotype was seen repeatedly, ten times or more. The V gene is TRBV7-9, the J gene TRBJ1-2; perhaps TRBD1 as D (5 bases). CDR1 is SEHNR, CDR2 FQNEAQ, per germline (reference sequence). This CDR3 is 14 amino acids long. Trimming left V 4 bases short and J 4 bases short, with 13 bases between. CDR3 sequence (DNA): TGTGCCAGCAGCTCGGTCGGGGGTTCCTATGGCTACACCTTC. Protein sequence: CASSSVGGSYGYTF.

V and J are TRBV9 and TRBJ1-1, with a possible D match to TRBD1 (5 bases). CDR1 and CDR2 (germline): SGDLS, YYNGEE. The V and J ends lost 1 base and 1 base respectively, with 11 bases between them. CDR3 length: 15 residues. The DNA for the CDR3 is TGTGCCAGCAGCGTATTCGGGGGACCGAACACTGAAGCTTTCTTT. It encodes CASSVFGGPNTEAFF.

In this sample, this clonotype turned up many times. In DNA, the CDR3 is TGTGCCAGCACCCGAAACACCGGGGAGCTGTTTTTT. This sequence encodes CASTRNTGELFF. The chain has TRBV6-6 and TRBJ2-2; no definite D call. Trimming took 7 bases from V and 2 from J, leaving 5 bases between them. Germline CDR1 reads MNHNY; CDR2 reads SVGAGI (reference sequence). The CDR3 runs 12 residues.

This clonotype appeared a few times. The rearrangement joins TRBV15 to TRBJ1-1, with 12 bases that match TRBD1. The CDR3 extends over 18 amino acids. Germline CDR1 LNHNV, CDR2 YYDKDF (reference sequence). V was clipped by 2 bases and J by 1 base; unmatched bases: 8. The CDR3 region has the DNA TGTGCCACCAGCAGACCCGAGGGACAGGGGGCGAAGAACACTGAAGCTTTCTTT. This codes for CATSRPEGQGAKNTEAFF.

The table lists this clonotype with many counts. This rearrangement joins TRBV20-1 to TRBJ2-7; tentative D call: TRBD2 (5 bases). V was clipped by 0 bases and J by 0 bases, with 9 bases between them. In germline, CDR1 is DFQATT, CDR2 SNEGSKA (reference sequence). CDR3 size: 14 residues. The CDR3 protein is CSARDSGVSYEQYF. The CDR3 nucleotides are TGCAGTGCTAGAGACTCCGGGGTCTCCTACGAGCAGTACTTC.

This clonotype was seen many times. The CDR3 sequence: CATSELAPGEAEQFF. The CDR3 bases are TGTGCCACCAGTGAGCTCGCGCCGGGGGAGGCTGAGCAGTTCTTC. The chain joins TRBV24-1 to TRBJ2-1, with D maybe TRBD2 (6 bases). This CDR3 region has 15 residues. From germline, CDR1 is KGHDR and CDR2 SFDVKD. The V gene lost 4 bases and the J gene lost 9 bases, with 18 bases spanning the gap.

This clonotype was counted many times. This rearrangement joins TRBV27 to TRBJ2-7; 9 nucleotides align to TRBD1. The CDR3 runs to 13 residues. With V trimmed by 8 bases and J by 2 bases, 4 bases remained unmatched. Germline V lookup: CDR1 MNHEY, CDR2 SMNVEV (reference sequence). The CDR3 reads CASGTGFTYEQYF. CDR3 sequence (DNA): TGTGCCAGCGGGACAGGGTTTACCTACGAGCAGTACTTC.

This clonotype came up many times. The CDR3: CSVGDSDGYTF. CDR3 DNA sequence: TGCAGCGTAGGTGATTCGGATGGCTACACCTTC. V usage is TRBV29-1 and J usage is TRBJ1-2; D unclear. Germline V gene sequence: CDR1 SQVTM, CDR2 ANQGSEA. V was shortened by 6 bases and J by 6 bases, with 11 bases between the two germline ends. The CDR3 covers 11 residues.

This clonotype was observed many times. V gene TRBV29-1 combines with J gene TRBJ2-5, with D hard to call. Germline V CDR1 and CDR2: SQVTM, ANQGSEA. The CDR3 contains 13 residues. With 7 bases removed from V and 2 bases from J, the gap between germline ends came to 14 bases. In DNA form, the CDR3 reads TGCAGCGCTCCCCTCGACATTCAAGAGACCCAGTACTTC. Its protein product is CSAPLDIQETQYF.

This clonotype was observed many times. V and J are TRBV7-8 and TRBJ2-2; D is unresolved. This CDR3 contains 14 residues. With 5 bases removed from V and 7 bases from J, the gap between germline ends came to 14 bases. Germline V CDR1 and CDR2: SGHVS, FQNEAQ. DNA for the CDR3: TGTGCCAGCAGCCCCGGACGACTGGGCGGGGAGCTGTTTTTT. This codes for CASSPGRLGGELFF. The full variable domain, its missing parts supplied by reference TRBV7-8 and TRBJ2-2, is GAGVSQSPRYKVAKRGQDVALRCDPISGHVSLFWYQQALGQGPEFLTYFQNEAQLDKSGLPSDRFFAERPEGSVSTLKIQRTQQEDSAVYLCASSPGRLGGELFFGEGSRLTVL.

This clonotype was counted at least ten times. Written as DNA, the CDR3 is TGCAGCGTTGCAGTCCGGACAGGGGGAAACATTCAGTACTTC. Translation gives CSVAVRTGGNIQYF. The genes are TRBV29-1 and TRBJ2-4; TRBD1 agrees at 10 bases. The CDR3 consists of 14 residues. The V gene's germline CDR1 is SQVTM and CDR2 ANQGSEA. The V gene end was trimmed by 4 bases and the J gene end by 6 bases; junction bases not matched to a gene: 6.

This clonotype came up many times. This chain connects TRBV27 to TRBJ2-3; D is possibly TRBD2 (5 bases). CDR3 length: 12 amino acids. Germline CDR1 is MNHEY and CDR2 is SMNVEV (reference sequence). Trimming removed 3 bases from V and 8 bases from J, with 9 bases in between. The CDR3 reads CASSFQAGTQYF. CDR3 nucleotides: TGTGCCAGCAGTTTTCAGGCGGGTACGCAGTATTTT.

The sample holds a few counts of this clonotype. The chain carries TRBV6-5 and TRBJ2-7; tentatively, D is TRBD2 (6 bases). The V end lost 0 bases, the J end lost 3 bases, and 9 bases lay between the germline ends. Germline CDR1 MNHEY, CDR2 SVGAGI. The CDR3 loop spans 14 amino acids. The CDR3 protein is CASSYSETSYEQYF. The CDR3 DNA is TGTGCCAGCAGTTACTCCGAGACTAGCTACGAGCAGTACTTC.

This clonotype occurred many times. The chain has TRBV12-3 or TRBV12-4 and TRBJ2-1; 8 bases fit TRBD2. CDR3 size: 14 residues. Trimming took 5 bases from V and 10 from J; bases not matched to a gene: 10. CDR3 bases: TGTGCCAGCAGTCGGGAAGCGGGGGCTAGAGAGCAGTTCTTC. This gives the protein CASSREAGAREQFF.

This clonotype was counted many times. The chain is built from TRBV28 and TRBJ2-4, with D possibly being TRBD1 (5 bases). Between the trimmed V and J ends, which lost 2 bases and 3 bases, there was a span of 8 bases. This CDR3 comprises 14 residues. From germline, CDR1 is MDHEN and CDR2 SYDVKM. CDR3: CASSLRQLKNIQYF. The DNA of the CDR3 is TGTGCCAGCAGTTTAAGACAGCTCAAAAACATTCAGTACTTC.

This clonotype occurred many times. This chain connects TRBV4-2 to TRBJ2-1, with D possibly TRBD1 on 5 matching bases. Trimming stripped 6 bases from V and 4 bases from J, with 7 bases between. Germline V lookup: CDR1 LGHNA, CDR2 YNFKEQ. The CDR3 spans 12 residues. The CDR3 bases are TGTGCCAGCAGGGACAATTACAATGAGCAGTTCTTC. Its protein is CASRDNYNEQFF.

This chain connects TRBV29-1 to TRBJ2-7; 8 bases are shared with TRBD1. J gave up 3 bases and V 4 bases, and 2 bases lay outside the gene matches. This CDR3 spans 12 amino acids. From germline, CDR1 is SQVTM and CDR2 ANQGSEA. The CDR3 nucleotides read TGCAGCGTTGGGACAGGGTTCTACGAGCAGTACTTC. Translating gives CSVGTGFYEQYF.